This TCR beta chain was sequenced during a study of T cell repertoires in cytomegalovirus infection. Points on this clonotype: Its specificity is not known.

The CDR3 loop spans 18 amino acids. The germline V gene encodes CDR1 SGHTA and CDR2 FQGTGA. Trimming shortened V by 1 base and J by 6 bases, and 21 bases separated the two germline ends. TCRdb analysed the reads with MiXCR anew, one entry per CDR3 protein. The sample contains about 310,000 distinct CDR3 sequences, approximately 25% of which appear only once. V usage is TRBV7-3 and J usage is TRBJ2-2; D might be TRBD2 (7 bases). The sample was cultured PBMCs, taken from culture after CMV antigen stimulation. This TCR was sampled from a human donor in good health (CMV status not recorded). Some clones in this sample may be carry-over from other donors' samples. CDR3 DNA: TGTGCCAGCAGCTTAAATCGTTTGGGGGCACTAGCGCCCGGGGAGCTGTTTTTT. It encodes CASSLNRLGALAPGELFF.